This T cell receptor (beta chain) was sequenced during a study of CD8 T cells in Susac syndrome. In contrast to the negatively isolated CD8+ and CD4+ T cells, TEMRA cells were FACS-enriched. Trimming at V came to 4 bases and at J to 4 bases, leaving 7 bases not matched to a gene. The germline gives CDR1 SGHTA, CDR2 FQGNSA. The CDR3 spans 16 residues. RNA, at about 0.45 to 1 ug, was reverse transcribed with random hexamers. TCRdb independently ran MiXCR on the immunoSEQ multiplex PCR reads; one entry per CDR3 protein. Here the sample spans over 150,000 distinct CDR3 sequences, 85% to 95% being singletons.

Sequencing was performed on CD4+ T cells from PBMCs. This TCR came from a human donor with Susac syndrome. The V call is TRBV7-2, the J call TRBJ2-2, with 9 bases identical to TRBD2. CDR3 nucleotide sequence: TGTGCCAGCAGCTCCCGGAGAGCGGGAGGCACCGGGGAGCTGTTTTTT. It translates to CASSSRRAGGTGELFF.